This T cell receptor (beta chain) comes out of a study of T cell repertoires in cytomegalovirus infection. Study-level information: Both CMV infection and a matching HLA type were indicated by public TCR beta signatures. Study findings and constraints: Carriers of CMV plus the relevant HLA were identified by cumulative public TCR beta family frequency. HLA-C-restricted TCR beta clonotypes specific for CMV led the ex vivo response.

TCRdb redid the calling of the reads with MiXCR, one entry per CDR3 protein. This table has more than 400,000 distinct CDR3 sequences, 26% appearing once. Germline lookup yields CDR1 MNHEY and CDR2 SVGEGT. Trimming removed 0 bases at V and 12 bases at J, with 33 bases between. This CDR3 spans 20 amino acids. This clonotype occurred a few times. Its antigen is as yet unknown. This chain links TRBV6-2 or TRBV6-3 with TRBJ2-1, with a weak D call TRBD1 (5 bases). Input material: PBMCs. The receptor's source is a human donor in good health (CMV status not recorded). Some clones in this sample may be carry-over from other donors' samples. As DNA, the CDR3 is TGTGCCAGCAGTTACTCGACCTTGGACACGGGTTTTTGGGGTACAATAGGGCAGTTCTTC. Amino acid sequence: CASSYSTLDTGFWGTIGQFF.